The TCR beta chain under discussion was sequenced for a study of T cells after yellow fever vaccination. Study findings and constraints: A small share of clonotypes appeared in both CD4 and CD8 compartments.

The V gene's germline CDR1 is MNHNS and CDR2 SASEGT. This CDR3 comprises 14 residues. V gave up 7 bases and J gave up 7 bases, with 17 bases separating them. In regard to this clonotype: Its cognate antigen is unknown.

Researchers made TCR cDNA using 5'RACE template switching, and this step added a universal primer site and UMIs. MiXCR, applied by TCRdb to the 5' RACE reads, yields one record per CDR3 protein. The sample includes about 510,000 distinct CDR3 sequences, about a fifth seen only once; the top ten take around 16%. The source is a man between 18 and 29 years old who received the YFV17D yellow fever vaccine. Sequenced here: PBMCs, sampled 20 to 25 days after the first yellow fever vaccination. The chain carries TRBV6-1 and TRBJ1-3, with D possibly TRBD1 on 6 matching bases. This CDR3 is CASTLGPTGNTIYF. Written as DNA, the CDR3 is TGTGCCAGCACCCTTGGCCCAACAGGGAACACCATATATTTT.